This T cell receptor beta chain originates from a study of vaccination and CD4 T cells after COVID-19. About the research overall: Two Hispanic individuals were among six male and four female convalescent patients.

General study results and limits: Reactive clone data from convalescent patients indicated a median of about 86% appearing only post-vaccination.

Dates of positive PCR ran from March to December 2020, before US Alpha, Beta and Delta variants. V dropped 5 bases and J dropped 6; count of bases not matched to a gene: 8. CDR3 size: 14 residues. Each CDR3 protein gets one entry after TCRdb re-called the PCR reads with MiXCR. The table lists about 21,000 distinct CDR3 sequences, around three fifths of them singletons. There are a few counts of this clonotype. Antigen: not known. This chain joins TRBV12-3 or TRBV12-4 and TRBJ1-2, with 8 nucleotides matching TRBD1. The specimen comprised CD4+ T cells from blood, sampled before SARS-CoV-2 vaccination. The clonotype originates from a human donor who had recovered from COVID-19. CDR3 coding DNA: TGTGCCAGCAGTGGGGACAGGCGGATGGATGGCTACACCTTC. Translating gives CASSGDRRMDGYTF.